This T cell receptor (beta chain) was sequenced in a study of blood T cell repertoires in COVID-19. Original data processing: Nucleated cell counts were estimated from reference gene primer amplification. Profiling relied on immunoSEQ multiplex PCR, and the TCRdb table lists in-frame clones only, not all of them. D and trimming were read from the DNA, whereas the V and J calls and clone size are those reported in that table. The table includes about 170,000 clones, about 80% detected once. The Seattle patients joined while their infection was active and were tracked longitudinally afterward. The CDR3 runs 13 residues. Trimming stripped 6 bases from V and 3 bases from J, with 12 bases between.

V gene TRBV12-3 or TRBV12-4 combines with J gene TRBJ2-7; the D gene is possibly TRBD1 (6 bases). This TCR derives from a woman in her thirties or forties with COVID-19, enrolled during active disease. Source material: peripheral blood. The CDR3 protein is CASRTGQSYEQYF. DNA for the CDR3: TGTGCCAGCAGGACAGGTCAAAGCTACGAGCAGTACTTC.